This paragraph reports one TCR beta chain. This clone is medium-sized (0.01 to 0.1%) in terms of sample share. Its antigen specificity is not known. The input lacks base qualities; no much larger clone sits a single base away. CDR1 ENHRY and CDR2 SYGVKD are derived from the germline V gene. At the junction V is shortened by 6 bases and J by 3 bases; bases outside the gene matches: 1. The cysteine opens and the phenylalanine closes a CDR3 of 12 amino acids. The only DNA kept is the CDR3, 36 bases in frame from the first base. All of the isolated RNA was reverse transcribed with the High Capacity cDNA Reverse Transcription Kit, so expressed TCRB transcripts were sequenced. Deep immunoSEQ sequencing was performed on naive, central memory and regulatory T cell samples, with an average of roughly 3.6 million total reads per sample. Sorted cells were lysed in RLT buffer, and RNA was extracted using DNase-treated RNeasy Micro or Mini kits according to cell number. Each cell subset was processed on its own to prevent cross-contamination, while patient and healthy donor samples were processed together. The immunoSEQ multiplex PCR was used to amplify TCRB sequences from cDNA, yielding 87-bp fragments that span the CDR3 region. Sequencing of the amplicons was done on the Illumina HiSeq platform. The published analysis was carried out like this. PCR bias was corrected computationally using synthetic template baselines, and reads within Hamming distance 2 were collapsed, with unmergeable singletons discarded. Reads were aligned against IMGT to assign V, D and J genes, CDR3 length and insertions or deletions at six rearrangement sites. Within each subset, clonotype counts were normalized to sorted cell number, and only after that were true diversity and Gini coefficients computed with the tcR R package. Repertoire sharing was quantified using the overlap coefficient calculated on TCRB nucleotide sequences. The clones in this table, taken by TCRdb from immuneACCESS, are in-frame only. Not every clone is retained; where verified, under half of the shortfall comes from an unresolved V gene, and the cause of the rest is unknown. That table supplies the V and J calls and clone size; D and trimming were determined from the DNA. The sample table records 130,000 to 150,000 clones; around a tenth of these occur just once. The biggest ten clones account for about 0.66% of the sample.

This entry is derived from a study of beta chain features in type 1 diabetes (dated by TCRdb to the late 2010s). Looking at the study overall: Mean age, gender distribution, total cell number and subset yield were not different between patients and healthy donors. A total of 107,917,701 sorted cells were examined across all samples, and RNA yield correlated strongly with the number of cells per subset. In the study, recently diagnosed type 1 diabetes patients and matched healthy donors were compared on the TCRB repertoires of their sorted circulating CD4+ T cell subsets. Naive and central memory subsets were obtained from all 30 or so donors, but regulatory and stem cell-like memory subsets were isolated from only 8 patients and roughly 8 healthy donors. What the authors observed across the whole study: Patients with type 1 diabetes made fewer insertions and deleted more nucleotides at VDJ recombination sites, implying thymic rearrangement abnormalities. The naive, central memory and regulatory TCRB repertoires appeared to resemble one another more closely among patients than among healthy donors. PCR may preferentially amplify shorter templates, but because patient and control samples were amplified and corrected together, any resulting skew would affect both groups equally. A moderate but significant shortening of TCRB CDR3 length was observed in type 1 diabetes patients in all four CD4+ subsets. Only small numbers of individuals were included in the HLA sub-analyses, which left unresolved whether HLA type had any influence on TCRB rearrangement. Because cDNA rather than genomic DNA was sequenced, highly expressing activated cells could have been over-represented, although no difference in activation and CD3 levels was found between groups.

Each donor gave one peripheral blood draw, roughly 110 mL on average, collected into heparinised tubes. Naive, central memory, regulatory and stem cell-like memory CD4+ T cells were sorted on a BD FACSAria II using a panel including CD45RO, CCR7, CD25, CD127, CD95 and CD27. Every sorted population had a purity above 98%. Right away, PBMCs were isolated by Lymphoprep density gradient centrifugation and were stained directly, with no culture step. Samples were stained and sorted in pairs, with one healthy donor and one patient per experiment, so that batch effects were minimized. Material: central memory CD4+ T cells from blood. The chain is assembled from TRBV10-3 and TRBJ2-7; TRBD1 fits 8 bases in the junction. The sequence derives from a young man in good health. Here the CDR3 is given as CAIRGTGYEQYF. The DNA reads TGTGCCATCAGGGGGACAGGCTACGAGCAGTACTTC.